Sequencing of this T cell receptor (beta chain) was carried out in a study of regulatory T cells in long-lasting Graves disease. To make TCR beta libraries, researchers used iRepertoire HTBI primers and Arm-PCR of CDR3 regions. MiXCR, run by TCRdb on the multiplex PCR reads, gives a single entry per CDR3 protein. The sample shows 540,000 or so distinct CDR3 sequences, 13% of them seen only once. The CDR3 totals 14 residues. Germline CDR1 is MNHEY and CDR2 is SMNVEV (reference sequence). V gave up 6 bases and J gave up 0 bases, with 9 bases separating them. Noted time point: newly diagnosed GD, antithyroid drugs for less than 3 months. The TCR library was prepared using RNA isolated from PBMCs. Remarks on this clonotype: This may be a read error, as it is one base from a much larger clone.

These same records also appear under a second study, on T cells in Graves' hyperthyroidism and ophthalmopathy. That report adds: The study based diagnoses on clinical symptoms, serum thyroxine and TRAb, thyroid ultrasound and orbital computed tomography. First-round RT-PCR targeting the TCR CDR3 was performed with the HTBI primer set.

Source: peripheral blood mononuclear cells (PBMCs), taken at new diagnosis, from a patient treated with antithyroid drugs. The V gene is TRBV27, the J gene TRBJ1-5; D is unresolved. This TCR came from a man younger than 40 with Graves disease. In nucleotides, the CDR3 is TGTGCCAGCAGCGTCTACCTTAGCAATCAGCCCCAGCATTTT. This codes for CASSVYLSNQPQHF.